This is a list of T cell receptor beta chains from one sample in a study of T cells after yellow fever vaccination. In TCRdb, the 5' RACE reads were re-called with MiXCR into one record per CDR3 protein. The repertoire includes fewer than 450,000 distinct CDR3 sequences, around 3.9% of them detected once, and approximately 24% sits in the top ten. Sequenced material: PBMCs, taken 5 days after the yellow fever booster vaccination. The receptor set was obtained from a man aged 18 to 35 who received the YFV17D yellow fever vaccine. The CDR3 runs from the conserved cysteine through the conserved F or W. The order of the fields is D gene, V gene, J gene, clone size, CDR3 protein, CDR3 DNA. A D gene is named only where the DNA matches it firmly. Size values are once, few and many counts, or a class for expanded clones, and some rows have none.

.	TRBV7-6	TRBJ1-4	many	CASSPRVDEKLFF	TGTGCCAGCAGCCCCAGAGTGGATGAAAAACTGTTTTTT
.	TRBV5-1	TRBJ1-4	.	CASSLIPARVGARGSNEKLFF	TGCGCCAGCAGCTTGATTCCCGCCCGCGTGGGGGCGCGGGGTTCTAATGAAAAACTGTTTTTT
.	TRBV14	TRBJ2-3	few	CASSPRSGGPSTDTQYF	TGTGCCAGCAGCCCGAGATCAGGCGGGCCTAGCACAGATACGCAGTATTTT
TRBD1	TRBV4-3	TRBJ1-4	.	CASSRGWTGGNEKLFF	TGCGCCAGCAGCCGGGGGTGGACAGGTGGAAATGAAAAACTGTTTTTT
.	TRBV9	TRBJ1-1	many	CASSVEAGRNTEAFF	TGTGCCAGCAGCGTAGAGGCAGGGCGGAACACTGAAGCTTTCTTT
TRBD2	TRBV20-1	TRBJ2-2	.	CSARDPSGGAGELFF	TGCAGTGCTAGAGATCCTAGCGGGGGGGCCGGGGAGCTGTTTTTT
TRBD2	TRBV7-6	TRBJ2-3	many	CASSSRGGHGDTQYF	TGTGCCAGCAGTTCCCGGGGGGGGCACGGAGATACGCAGTATTTT
.	TRBV20-1	TRBJ2-5	many	CSARDLGQIQETQYF	TGCAGTGCTAGAGATCTCGGGCAGATCCAAGAGACCCAGTACTTC
.	TRBV27	TRBJ2-2	few	CASSIGPVGELFF	TGTGCCAGCAGTATCGGACCGGTTGGCGAGCTGTTTTTT
.	TRBV5-1	TRBJ2-2	many	CASSLDRPTGELFF	TGCGCCAGCAGCTTGGACAGACCCACCGGGGAGCTGTTTTTT